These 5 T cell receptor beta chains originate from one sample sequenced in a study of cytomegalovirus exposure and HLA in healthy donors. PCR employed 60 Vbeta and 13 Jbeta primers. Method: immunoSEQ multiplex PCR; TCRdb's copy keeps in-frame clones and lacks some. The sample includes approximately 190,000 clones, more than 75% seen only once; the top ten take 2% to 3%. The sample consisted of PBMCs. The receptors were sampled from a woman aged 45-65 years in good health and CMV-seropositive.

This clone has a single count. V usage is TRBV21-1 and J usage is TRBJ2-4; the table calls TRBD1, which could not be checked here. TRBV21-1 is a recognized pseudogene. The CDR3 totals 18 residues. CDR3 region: CASSKSVDRVLAKNIQYF. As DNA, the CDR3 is TGTGCCAGCAGCAAATCGGTCGACAGGGTACTAGCCAAAAACATTCAGTACTTC.

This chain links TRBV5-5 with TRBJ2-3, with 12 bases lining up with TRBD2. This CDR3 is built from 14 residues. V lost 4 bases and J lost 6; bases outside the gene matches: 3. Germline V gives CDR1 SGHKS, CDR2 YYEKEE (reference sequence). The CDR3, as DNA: TGTGCCAGCAGCAAAGGACTAGCGGGGGATACGCAGTATTTT. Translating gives CASSKGLAGDTQYF.

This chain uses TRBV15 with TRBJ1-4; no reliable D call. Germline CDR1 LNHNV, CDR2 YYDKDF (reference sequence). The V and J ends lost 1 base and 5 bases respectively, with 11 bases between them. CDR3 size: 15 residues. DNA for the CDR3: TGTGCCACCAGCAGAGGCGGGGAGGGAAATGAAAAACTGTTTTTT. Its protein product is CATSRGGEGNEKLFF.

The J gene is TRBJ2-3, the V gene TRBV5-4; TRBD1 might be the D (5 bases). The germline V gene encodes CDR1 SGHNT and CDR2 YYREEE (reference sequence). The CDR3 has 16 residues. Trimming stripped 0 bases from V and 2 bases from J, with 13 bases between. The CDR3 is CASSLAGARVTDTQYF. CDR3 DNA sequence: TGTGCCAGCAGCTTGGCTGGGGCCAGGGTCACAGATACGCAGTATTTT.

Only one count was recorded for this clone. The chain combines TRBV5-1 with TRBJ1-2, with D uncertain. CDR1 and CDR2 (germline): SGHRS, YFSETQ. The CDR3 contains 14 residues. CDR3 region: CATTSQPNTYGYTF. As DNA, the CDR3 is TGCGCTACTACTTCCCAGCCAAATACCTATGGCTACACCTTC.